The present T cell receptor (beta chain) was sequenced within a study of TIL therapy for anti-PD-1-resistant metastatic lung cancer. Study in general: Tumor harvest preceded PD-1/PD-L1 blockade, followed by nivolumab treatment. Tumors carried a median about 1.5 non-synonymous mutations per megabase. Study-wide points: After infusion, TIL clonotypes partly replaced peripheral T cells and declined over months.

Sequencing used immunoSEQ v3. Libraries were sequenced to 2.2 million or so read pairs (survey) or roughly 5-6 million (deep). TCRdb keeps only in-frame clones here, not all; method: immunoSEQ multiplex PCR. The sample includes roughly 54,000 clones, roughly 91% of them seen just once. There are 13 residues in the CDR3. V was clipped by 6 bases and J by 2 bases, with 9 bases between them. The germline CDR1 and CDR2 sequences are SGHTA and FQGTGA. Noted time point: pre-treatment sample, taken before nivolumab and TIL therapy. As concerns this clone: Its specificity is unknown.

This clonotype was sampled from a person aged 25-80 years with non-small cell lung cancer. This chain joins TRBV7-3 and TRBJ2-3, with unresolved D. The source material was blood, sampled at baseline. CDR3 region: CASSDRLTDTQYF. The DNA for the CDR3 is TGTGCCAGCAGTGATAGGCTCACAGATACGCAGTATTTT.